This is a list of T cell receptor beta chains from one sample in a study of shared clonotypes between healthy human individuals. TCRdb's table, derived via immunoSEQ multiplex PCR, lists solely in-frame clones and lacks some. Among 1.6 million or so clones listed, about 98.5% were seen once. The source material was naive CD4+ T cells sorted from blood. These receptor sequences come from a man aged 25 to 45 in good health. Each CDR3 is given with its conserved first and last residue. D genes are given only for firm matches. Size values are once, few and many counts, or a class for expanded clones, and some rows have none.

>-|-|TRBV18|TRBJ2-1
CASSPTQDNEQFF
TGTGCCAGCTCACCTACTCAGGACAATGAGCAGTTCTTC
>-|-|TRBV7-3|TRBJ2-1
CASSLTAFNNEQFF
TGTGCCAGCAGCTTAACGGCATTTAACAATGAGCAGTTCTTC
>-|-|TRBV6-6|TRBJ1-4
CASSLPVEKLFF
TGTGCCAGCAGTCTTCCAGTTGAAAAACTGTTTTTT
>-|-|TRBV9|TRBJ2-7
CASSVAASAYEQYF
TGTGCCAGCAGCGTAGCTGCTAGCGCCTACGAGCAGTACTTC
>-|-|TRBV28|TRBJ1-3
CASRHSSVGPGNTIYF
TGTGCCAGCAGGCATAGTTCCGTCGGGCCTGGAAACACCATATATTTT
>-|-|TRBV12-5|TRBJ2-1
CASATGEWRNEQFF
TGTGCTAGTGCGACGGGGGAATGGCGCAATGAGCAGTTCTTC
>-|-|TRBV18|TRBJ2-1
CASSPRWIPGSYNEQFF
TGTGCCAGCTCACCCCGATGGATCCCTGGCTCCTACAATGAGCAGTTCTTC
>-|TRBD2|TRBV6-6|TRBJ2-7
CASRRTSGSQDEQYF
TGTGCCAGCAGGCGGACTAGCGGGAGTCAGGACGAGCAGTACTTC
>-|-|TRBV5-6|TRBJ2-2
CASSLLVHSGELFF
TGTGCCAGCAGCTTATTAGTACATTCCGGGGAGCTGTTTTTT
>once|-|TRBV7-2|TRBJ2-5
CASSSVWETQYF
TGTGCCAGCAGCTCCGTGTGGGAGACCCAGTACTTC
>-|TRBD1|TRBV5-4|TRBJ2-3
CASSLWGTGGNTDTQYF
TGTGCCAGCAGCTTGTGGGGGACAGGGGGCAACACAGATACGCAGTATTTT
>-|-|TRBV28|TRBJ2-7
CASSLVSSYEQYF
TGTGCCAGCAGTTTGGTCAGTAGCTACGAGCAGTACTTC
>-|-|TRBV5-4|TRBJ2-3
CASSLASFPLSSTDTQYF
TGTGCCAGCAGCTTGGCTAGTTTCCCCCTCAGCTCCACAGATACGCAGTATTTT
>once|-|TRBV2|TRBJ1-2
CASTGNNYGYTF
TGTGCCAGCACCGGCAATAACTATGGCTACACCTTC
>-|TRBD2|TRBV6-1|TRBJ2-3
CATSETSLGTQYF
TGTGCCACCTCCGAGACTAGCTTGGGTACGCAGTATTTT
>once|-|TRBV6-6|TRBJ1-5
CASSRPRDSNQPQHF
TGTGCCAGCAGTCGACCTAGGGACAGCAATCAGCCCCAGCATTTT
>-|TRBD2|TRBV29-1|TRBJ2-7
CSASGLRFHEQYF
TGCAGCGCCTCGGGACTAAGGTTCCACGAGCAGTACTTC
>-|-|TRBV28|TRBJ2-5
CASSLAQGIQGTQYF
TGTGCCAGCAGTTTGGCACAAGGGATCCAAGGGACCCAGTACTTC
>-|TRBD2|TRBV28|TRBJ2-7
CASRFSGRAQYEQYF
TGTGCCAGCAGATTTAGCGGGAGGGCCCAGTACGAGCAGTACTTC
>once|TRBD2|TRBV6-5|TRBJ2-7
CASSYSGLAGPYEQYF
TGTGCCAGCAGTTACTCCGGTCTAGCGGGACCCTACGAGCAGTACTTC
>-|TRBD1|TRBV5-1|TRBJ2-7
CASSGQGVDEQYF
TGCGCCAGCAGTGGACAGGGAGTTGACGAGCAGTACTTC
>-|-|TRBV29-1|TRBJ2-7
CSVKLHEQYF
TGCAGCGTCAAGCTCCACGAGCAGTACTTC
>-|-|TRBV7-9|TRBJ2-5
CASSLAGEGETQYF
TGTGCCAGCAGCTTGGCCGGGGAAGGAGAGACCCAGTACTTC
>-|-|TRBV30|TRBJ1-4
CAWSPRRGGEKLFF
TGTGCCTGGAGTCCGAGACGGGGGGGTGAAAAACTGTTTTTT
>-|TRBD1|TRBV11-3|TRBJ2-7
CASSRGPRGEQYF
TGTGCCAGCAGCAGGGGGCCACGGGGCGAGCAGTACTTC
>-|-|TRBV5-1|TRBJ2-5
CASSLVPPRWGRLETQYF
TGCGCCAGCAGCTTGGTACCCCCGAGGTGGGGGCGGTTGGAGACCCAGTACTTC
>-|-|TRBV19|TRBJ2-5
CASSMSGAKLTQYF
TGTGCCAGTAGTATGTCAGGAGCCAAGTTGACCCAGTACTTC
>-|TRBD1|TRBV5-1|TRBJ1-1
CASSVQGIIGTEAFF
TGCGCCAGCAGCGTACAGGGGATTATCGGCACTGAAGCTTTCTTT
>-|-|TRBV28|TRBJ2-3
CASSWTGPSTDTQYF
TGTGCCAGCAGCTGGACGGGACCCAGCACAGATACGCAGTATTTT
>-|TRBD2|TRBV11-2|TRBJ2-7
CASRLAGGYEQYF
TGTGCCAGCAGACTAGCGGGAGGCTACGAGCAGTACTTC
>-|-|TRBV15|TRBJ2-1
CATSRDGMGWDEQFF
TGTGCCACCAGCAGAGATGGGATGGGTTGGGATGAGCAGTTCTTC
>-|-|TRBV5-1|TRBJ1-1
CASSGKDGLNTEAFF
TGCGCCAGCAGCGGAAAGGACGGACTGAACACTGAAGCTTTCTTT